Listed below are T cell receptor beta chains from one sample, sequenced in a study of T cell responses to AZD1222 COVID-19 vaccine. Repertoires were generated with immunoSEQ multiplex PCR, while TCRdb's copy carries only in-frame clones and drops some. The data contain around 150,000 clones, about 93% of them seen just once; the ten biggest clones take up approximately 6.8%. Sample: peripheral blood, taken 28 days after the second AZD1222 dose. The receptors here all came from an adult who received the AZD1222 COVID-19 vaccine. CDR3s include the opening cysteine and the closing phenylalanine or tryptophan. Each record gives: V gene, J gene, D gene, clone size, CDR3 DNA, CDR3 protein. A D gene is named only where the DNA matches it firmly. Where a row states a size, it is once, few, many or the class of an expanded clone; other rows omit it.

v_call: TRBV5-5; j_call: TRBJ1-1; d_call: TRBD1; clone_size: once; cdr3_nt: TGTGCCAGCAGCCCAGGGGGATCCCCGAACACTGAAGCTTTCTTT; cdr3_aa: CASSPGGSPNTEAFF
v_call: TRBV3-1/TRBV3-2; j_call: TRBJ1-1; d_call: NA; clone_size: NA; cdr3_nt: TGTGCCAGCAGCCGAAACAGGGCGCCTGAAGCTTTCTTT; cdr3_aa: CASSRNRAPEAFF
v_call: TRBV7-9; j_call: TRBJ1-1; d_call: NA; clone_size: once; cdr3_nt: TGTGCCAGCAGCTTATCCGGTACTGAAGCTTTCTTT; cdr3_aa: CASSLSGTEAFF
v_call: TRBV6-2/TRBV6-3; j_call: TRBJ1-1; d_call: NA; clone_size: once; cdr3_nt: TGTGCCAGCAGTGACAGAAACACTGAAGCTTTCTTT; cdr3_aa: CASSDRNTEAFF
v_call: TRBV10-3; j_call: TRBJ2-1; d_call: TRBD1; clone_size: NA; cdr3_nt: TGTGCCACCGAACGGACAGGGAGCTCCTACAATGAGCAGTTCTTC; cdr3_aa: CATERTGSSYNEQFF
v_call: TRBV5-1; j_call: TRBJ1-1; d_call: NA; clone_size: NA; cdr3_nt: TGCGCCAGCAGCTTGGAGGCAGGGAGAGAGACTGAAGCTTTCTTT; cdr3_aa: CASSLEAGRETEAFF
v_call: TRBV29-1; j_call: TRBJ1-2; d_call: NA; clone_size: NA; cdr3_nt: TGCAGCGTTGAATGGGGGCTCAACTATGGCTACACCTTC; cdr3_aa: CSVEWGLNYGYTF
v_call: TRBV7-6; j_call: TRBJ2-3; d_call: NA; clone_size: NA; cdr3_nt: TGTGCCAGCAGCTTATTGAAGCTATCAAGGGTGACAGATACGCAGTATTTT; cdr3_aa: CASSLLKLSRVTDTQYF
v_call: TRBV10-3; j_call: TRBJ1-2; d_call: NA; clone_size: NA; cdr3_nt: TGTGCCATCAGCGGGACGGATAACTATGGCTACACCTTC; cdr3_aa: CAISGTDNYGYTF
v_call: TRBV2; j_call: TRBJ2-1; d_call: NA; clone_size: NA; cdr3_nt: TGTGCCAGCAGCGGCGGGGAGTGGGGGGAGTCGAATGAGCAGTTCTTC; cdr3_aa: CASSGGEWGESNEQFF
v_call: TRBV3-1/TRBV3-2; j_call: TRBJ2-5; d_call: NA; clone_size: once; cdr3_nt: TGTGCCAGCAGCCAACGGGGGTTCCAAGAGACCCAGTACTTC; cdr3_aa: CASSQRGFQETQYF
v_call: TRBV19; j_call: TRBJ1-1; d_call: NA; clone_size: NA; cdr3_nt: TGTGCCAGTAGTAAATTTCAGCTCACTGAAGCTTTCTTT; cdr3_aa: CASSKFQLTEAFF
v_call: TRBV3-1/TRBV3-2; j_call: TRBJ1-6; d_call: TRBD1; clone_size: NA; cdr3_nt: TGTGCCAGCAGCCAAGCTAACAGGGGCTATAATTCACCCCTCCACTTT; cdr3_aa: CASSQANRGYNSPLHF
v_call: TRBV5-1; j_call: TRBJ2-7; d_call: TRBD1; clone_size: once; cdr3_nt: TGCGCCAGCAGCTTCCAGGGGGCGATGTACGAGCAGTACTTC; cdr3_aa: CASSFQGAMYEQYF
v_call: TRBV5-1; j_call: TRBJ1-2; d_call: NA; clone_size: NA; cdr3_nt: TGCGCCAGCAGCTCCCAAACCGCCGTTAACTATGGCTACACCTTC; cdr3_aa: CASSSQTAVNYGYTF
v_call: TRBV7-3; j_call: TRBJ2-3; d_call: NA; clone_size: NA; cdr3_nt: TGTGCCAGCAGCCCCACGTGGGGCTTGGGAACAGATACGCAGTATTTT; cdr3_aa: CASSPTWGLGTDTQYF
v_call: TRBV28; j_call: TRBJ2-1; d_call: TRBD1; clone_size: NA; cdr3_nt: TGTGCCAGCAGTTTCGCCGGACAGGGGACCTACAATGAGCAGTTCTTC; cdr3_aa: CASSFAGQGTYNEQFF
v_call: TRBV9; j_call: TRBJ1-1; d_call: NA; clone_size: once; cdr3_nt: TGTGCCAGCAGCGATGAGGCCAGGCCCGAAGCTTTCTTT; cdr3_aa: CASSDEARPEAFF
v_call: TRBV7-3; j_call: TRBJ1-5; d_call: NA; clone_size: NA; cdr3_nt: TGTGCCAGCAGCGCTACAGGGAATCAGCCCCAGCATTTT; cdr3_aa: CASSATGNQPQHF
v_call: TRBV7-2; j_call: TRBJ2-1; d_call: NA; clone_size: NA; cdr3_nt: TGTGCCAGCAGCCTCGTGCGACAGGCTTACAATGAGCAGTTCTTC; cdr3_aa: CASSLVRQAYNEQFF
v_call: TRBV3-1/TRBV3-2; j_call: TRBJ2-7; d_call: TRBD2; clone_size: NA; cdr3_nt: TGTGCCAGCAGCCCCCGGACTAGCCGCGACGAGCAGTACTTC; cdr3_aa: CASSPRTSRDEQYF
v_call: TRBV5-4; j_call: TRBJ1-2; d_call: TRBD1; clone_size: NA; cdr3_nt: TGTGCCAGCAGCCAAACAGGGGACTATGGCTACACCTTC; cdr3_aa: CASSQTGDYGYTF
v_call: TRBV27; j_call: TRBJ1-1; d_call: NA; clone_size: NA; cdr3_nt: TGTGCCAGCAAAGTATTGGGGGGCACTGAAGCTTTCTTT; cdr3_aa: CASKVLGGTEAFF
v_call: TRBV28; j_call: TRBJ1-2; d_call: NA; clone_size: NA; cdr3_nt: TGTGCCAGCAGTCCGCCTGGCCCTCGGTATGGCTACACCTTC; cdr3_aa: CASSPPGPRYGYTF
v_call: TRBV6-6; j_call: TRBJ2-3; d_call: TRBD2; clone_size: NA; cdr3_nt: TGTGCCAGCAGTTACACCAGGACTAGTCATACGCAGTATTTT; cdr3_aa: CASSYTRTSHTQYF
v_call: TRBV28; j_call: TRBJ1-5; d_call: NA; clone_size: once; cdr3_nt: TGTGCCAGCAGCCTATACCCACAGGGAGTGAGCAATCAGCCCCAGCATTTT; cdr3_aa: CASSLYPQGVSNQPQHF
v_call: TRBV5-1; j_call: TRBJ2-7; d_call: NA; clone_size: NA; cdr3_nt: TGCGCCAGCAGCTTTGGATACGAGCAGTACTTC; cdr3_aa: CASSFGYEQYF
v_call: TRBV6-2/TRBV6-3; j_call: TRBJ2-1; d_call: NA; clone_size: NA; cdr3_nt: TGTGCCAGCAGTTATTACCCAGGGTTGGAGTACAATGAGCAGTTCTTC; cdr3_aa: CASSYYPGLEYNEQFF
v_call: TRBV4-1; j_call: TRBJ1-5; d_call: NA; clone_size: NA; cdr3_nt: TGCGCCAGCAGCCAAGATCCGGAGCGGGGGAATCAGCCCCAGCATTTT; cdr3_aa: CASSQDPERGNQPQHF
v_call: TRBV6-5; j_call: TRBJ1-4; d_call: NA; clone_size: NA; cdr3_nt: TGTGCCAGCAAACCGGGAGGAATTGAAAAACTGTTTTTT; cdr3_aa: CASKPGGIEKLFF
v_call: TRBV6-6; j_call: TRBJ1-5; d_call: TRBD1; clone_size: NA; cdr3_nt: TGTGCCAGCAGTGGCGGGACAGGGGGCGAGGAGCCCCAGCATTTT; cdr3_aa: CASSGGTGGEEPQHF
v_call: TRBV27; j_call: TRBJ1-1; d_call: NA; clone_size: NA; cdr3_nt: TGTGCCAGCAGTTTCGAGGGTCGGGACACTGAAGCTTTCTTT; cdr3_aa: CASSFEGRDTEAFF
v_call: TRBV5-1; j_call: TRBJ1-2; d_call: NA; clone_size: NA; cdr3_nt: TGCGCCAGCAGCCCACCCCCTGGCTACACCTTC; cdr3_aa: CASSPPPGYTF
v_call: TRBV12-3/TRBV12-4; j_call: TRBJ2-3; d_call: NA; clone_size: NA; cdr3_nt: TGTGCCAGCAGCCTCAGCACAGATACGCAGTATTTT; cdr3_aa: CASSLSTDTQYF
v_call: TRBV28; j_call: TRBJ2-1; d_call: NA; clone_size: NA; cdr3_nt: TGTGCCAGCAGCCGGGGGACAATACGCAATGAGCAGTTCTTC; cdr3_aa: CASSRGTIRNEQFF